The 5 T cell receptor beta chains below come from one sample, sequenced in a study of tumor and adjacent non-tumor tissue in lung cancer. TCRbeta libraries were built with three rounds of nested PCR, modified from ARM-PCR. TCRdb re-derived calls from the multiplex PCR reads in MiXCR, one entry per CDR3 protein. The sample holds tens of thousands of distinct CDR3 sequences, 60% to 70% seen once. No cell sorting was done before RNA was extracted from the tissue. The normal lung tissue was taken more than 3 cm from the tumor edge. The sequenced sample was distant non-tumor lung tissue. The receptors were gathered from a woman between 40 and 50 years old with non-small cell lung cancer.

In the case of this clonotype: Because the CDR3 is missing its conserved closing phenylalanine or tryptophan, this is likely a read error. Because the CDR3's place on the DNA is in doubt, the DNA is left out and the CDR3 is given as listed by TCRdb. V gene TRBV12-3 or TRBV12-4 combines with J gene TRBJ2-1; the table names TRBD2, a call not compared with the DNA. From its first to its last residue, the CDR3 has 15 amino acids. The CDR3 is CGSRSSGASYNELFS.

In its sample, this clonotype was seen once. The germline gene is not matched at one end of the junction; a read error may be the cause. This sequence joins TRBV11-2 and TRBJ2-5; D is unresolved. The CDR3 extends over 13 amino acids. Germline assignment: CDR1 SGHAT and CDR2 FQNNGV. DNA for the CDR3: TGTGCCAGCAGCTTTTCTCTCCAAGAGGCCCAGTATTTC. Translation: CASSFSLQEAQYF. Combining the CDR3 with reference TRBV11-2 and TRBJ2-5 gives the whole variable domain EAGVAQSPRYKIIEKRQSVAFWCNPISGHATLYWYQQILGQGPKLLIQFQNNGVVDDSQLPKDRFSAERLKGVDSTLKIQPAKLEDSAVYLCASSFSLQEAQYFGPGTRLLVL.

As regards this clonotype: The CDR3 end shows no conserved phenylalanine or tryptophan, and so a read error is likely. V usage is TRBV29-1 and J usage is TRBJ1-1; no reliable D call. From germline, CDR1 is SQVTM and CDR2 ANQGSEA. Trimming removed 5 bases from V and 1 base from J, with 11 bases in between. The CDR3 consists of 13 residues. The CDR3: CSVIAAGNTEAFL. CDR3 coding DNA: TGCAGCGTTATCGCTGCGGGGAACACTGAAGCTTTCTTA.

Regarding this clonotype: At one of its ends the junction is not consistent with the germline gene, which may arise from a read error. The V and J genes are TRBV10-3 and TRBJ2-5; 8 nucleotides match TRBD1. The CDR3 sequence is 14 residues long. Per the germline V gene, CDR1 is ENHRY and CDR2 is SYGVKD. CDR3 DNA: TGTGCCATCAGGGGGACAGGTGAACGAGAGACCCAGTACTTT. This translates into CAIRGTGERETQYF.

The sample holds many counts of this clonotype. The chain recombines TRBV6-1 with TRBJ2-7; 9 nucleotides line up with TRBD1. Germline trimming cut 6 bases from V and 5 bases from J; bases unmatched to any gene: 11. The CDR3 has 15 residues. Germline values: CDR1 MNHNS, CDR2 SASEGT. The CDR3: CASRRTGQGHNEQYF. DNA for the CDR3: TGTGCCAGCAGGAGGACGGGACAGGGTCACAACGAGCAGTACTTC.